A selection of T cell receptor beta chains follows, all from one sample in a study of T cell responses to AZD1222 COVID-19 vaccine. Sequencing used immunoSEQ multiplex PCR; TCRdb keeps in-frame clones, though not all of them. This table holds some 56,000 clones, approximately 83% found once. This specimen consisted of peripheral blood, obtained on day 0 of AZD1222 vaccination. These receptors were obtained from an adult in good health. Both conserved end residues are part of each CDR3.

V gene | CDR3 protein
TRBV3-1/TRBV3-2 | CASRGHRVLDEQYF
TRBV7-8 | CASSPHQAHEQFF
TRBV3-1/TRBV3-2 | CASSHTSGSTDTQYF
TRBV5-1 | CASSLGDSTVF
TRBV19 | CATGLNYGYTF
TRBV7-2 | CASGRDFNRYEQYF
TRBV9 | CASSVDLSGGAMVNEQFF
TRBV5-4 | CASSSQVNQEPQYF
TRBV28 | CASRKSTGSTGGYTF
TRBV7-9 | CASSPGAGTGRTQYF
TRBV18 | CASSQPGLAGGSYNEQFF
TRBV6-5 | CASSYSNGGSGELFF
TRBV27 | CASADLQGPSGYTF
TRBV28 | CASSSTPQDRGEQYF
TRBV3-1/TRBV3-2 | CASSRGGGFEKLFF
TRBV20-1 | CSASDRVYEQYF
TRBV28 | CASSLTQANYGYTF
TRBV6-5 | CASSYPSGGSEAFF
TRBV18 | CASSPPGDRSNEKLFF
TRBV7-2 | CASSPMYGDPNNYEQYF
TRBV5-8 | CASSLLHTEAFF
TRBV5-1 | CASSPDSTDTQYF
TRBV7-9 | CASSLAHPGGNSPLHF
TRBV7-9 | CASTDGDSMNTEAFF
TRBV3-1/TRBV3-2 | CASGRGNNEKLFF
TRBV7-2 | CASSFGTVYGYTF
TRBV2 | CASSVPLKEGFRQPQHF
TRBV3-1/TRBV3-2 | CASSQVYGGPYEQYF
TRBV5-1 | CASSLANVGADTQYF
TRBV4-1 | CASSLGRNTEAFF
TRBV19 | CASSALGSADYGYTF
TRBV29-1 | CSVVPGRNTEAFF
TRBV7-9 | CASSLGQSNTEAFF
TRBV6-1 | CASSEVPGTPTNTGELFF
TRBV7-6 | CASSPRAGPGNTIYF
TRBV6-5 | CASRPPAGRVEKLFF
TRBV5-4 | CASSLAGVSRVSTDTQYF
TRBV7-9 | CASSFRDSRETQYF
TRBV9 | CASTSTGINYGYTF
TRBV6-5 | CASSSGLGIDQPQHF
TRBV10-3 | CAISRTDSGNTIYF
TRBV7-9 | CASTIQNYGYTF